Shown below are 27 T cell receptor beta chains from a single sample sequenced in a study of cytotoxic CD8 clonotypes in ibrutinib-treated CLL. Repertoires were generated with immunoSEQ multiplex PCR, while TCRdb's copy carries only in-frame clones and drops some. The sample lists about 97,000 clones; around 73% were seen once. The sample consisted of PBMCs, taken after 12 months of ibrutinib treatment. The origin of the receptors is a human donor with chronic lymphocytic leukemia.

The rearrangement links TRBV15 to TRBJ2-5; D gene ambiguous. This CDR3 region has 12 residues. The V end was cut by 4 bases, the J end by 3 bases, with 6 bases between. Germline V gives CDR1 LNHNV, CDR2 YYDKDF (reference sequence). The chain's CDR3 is CATSKQKETQYF. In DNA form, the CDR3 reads TGTGCCACCAGCAAACAGAAAGAGACCCAGTACTTC. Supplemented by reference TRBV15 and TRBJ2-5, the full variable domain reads DAMVIQNPRYQVTQFGKPVTLSCSQTLNHNVMYWYQQKSSQAPKLLFHYYDKDFNNEADTPDNFQSRRPNTSFCFLDIRSPGLGDTAMYLCATSKQKETQYFGPGTRLLVL.

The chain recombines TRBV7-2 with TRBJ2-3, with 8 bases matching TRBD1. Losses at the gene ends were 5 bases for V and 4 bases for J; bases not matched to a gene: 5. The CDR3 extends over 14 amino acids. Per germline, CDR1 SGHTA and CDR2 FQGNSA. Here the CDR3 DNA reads TGTGCCAGCAGCAGAGACAGGGGCCCAGATACGCAGTATTTT. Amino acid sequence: CASSRDRGPDTQYF.

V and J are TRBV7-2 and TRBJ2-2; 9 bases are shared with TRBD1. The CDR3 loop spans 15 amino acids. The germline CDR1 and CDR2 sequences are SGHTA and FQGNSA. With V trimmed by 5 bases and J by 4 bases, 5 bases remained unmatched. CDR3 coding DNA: TGTGCCAGCAGCCAACAGGGGGCGGGCACCGGGGAGCTGTTTTTT. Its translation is CASSQQGAGTGELFF.

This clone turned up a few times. The CDR3 reads CAWSVTVYGYTF. The CDR3 DNA is TGTGCCTGGAGTGTTACAGTTTATGGCTACACCTTC. The rearrangement links TRBV30 to TRBJ1-2; D is ambiguous. Trimming stripped 0 bases from V and 5 bases from J, with 7 bases between. Germline CDR1 and CDR2: GTSNPN and SVGIG (reference sequence). The CDR3 extends over 12 amino acids.

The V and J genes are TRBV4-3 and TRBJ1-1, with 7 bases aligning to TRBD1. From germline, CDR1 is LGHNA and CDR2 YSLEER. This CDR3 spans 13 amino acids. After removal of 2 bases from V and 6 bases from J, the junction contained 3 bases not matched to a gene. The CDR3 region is CASSQLGGSEAFF. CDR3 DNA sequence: TGCGCCAGCAGCCAATTAGGGGGCTCTGAAGCTTTCTTT.

The CDR3 region is CASSIGLARVSSIQYF. CDR3 bases: TGTGCCAGTAGTATAGGTCTAGCTCGTGTGTCGTCCATTCAGTACTTC. The chain combines TRBV19 with TRBJ2-4, with D perhaps TRBD2 (5 bases). Germline values: CDR1 LNHDA, CDR2 SQIVND (reference sequence). This CDR3 is built from 16 residues. V lost 1 base to trimming and J lost 9 bases, with 19 bases between them.

CDR3 bases: TGTGCCAGCAGCGTAGATGCGGGGGGCCGGACTGAAGCTTTCTTT. Translation gives CASSVDAGGRTEAFF. The rearrangement joins TRBV9 to TRBJ1-1, with D tentatively TRBD1 (6 bases). The ends were cut back, 0 bases at V and 5 bases at J, with 14 bases in the middle. Per germline, CDR1 SGDLS and CDR2 YYNGEE. This CDR3 has 15 residues.

The CDR3 sequence: CASSLVGYNEQFF. CDR3 bases: TGTGCCAGCAGCTTAGTAGGGTACAATGAGCAGTTCTTC. This chain joins TRBV7-8 and TRBJ2-1; no clear D gene. Trimming removed 1 base at V and 4 bases at J, with 5 bases between. The CDR3 contains 13 residues. CDR1 and CDR2 from the germline V gene are SGHVS and FQNEAQ.

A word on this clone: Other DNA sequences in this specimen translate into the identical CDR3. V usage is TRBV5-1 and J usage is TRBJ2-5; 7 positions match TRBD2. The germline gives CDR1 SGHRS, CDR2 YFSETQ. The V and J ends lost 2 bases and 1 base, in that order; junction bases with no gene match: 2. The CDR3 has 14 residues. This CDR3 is CASSLSGVQETQYF. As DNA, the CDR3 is TGCGCCAGCAGCTTAAGCGGGGTCCAAGAGACCCAGTACTTC. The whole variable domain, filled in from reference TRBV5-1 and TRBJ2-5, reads KAGVTQTPRYLIKTRGQQVTLSCSPISGHRSVSWYQQTPGQGLQFLFEYFSETQRNKGNFPGRFSGRQFSNSRSEMNVSTLELGDSALYLCASSLSGVQETQYFGPGTRLLVL.

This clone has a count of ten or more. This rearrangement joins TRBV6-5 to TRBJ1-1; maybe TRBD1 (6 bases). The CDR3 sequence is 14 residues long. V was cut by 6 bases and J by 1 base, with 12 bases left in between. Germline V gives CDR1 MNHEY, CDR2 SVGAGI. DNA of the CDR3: TGTGCCAGCAGGCCTCAGGGGCCGAACACTGAAGCTTTCTTT. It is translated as CASRPQGPNTEAFF.

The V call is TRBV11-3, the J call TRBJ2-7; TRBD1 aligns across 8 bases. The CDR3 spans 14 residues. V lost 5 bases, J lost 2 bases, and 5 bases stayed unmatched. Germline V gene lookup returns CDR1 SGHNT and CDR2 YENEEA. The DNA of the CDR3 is TGTGCCAGCAGCCTGGGACAGGCGGCCTACGAGCAGTACTTC. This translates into CASSLGQAAYEQYF.

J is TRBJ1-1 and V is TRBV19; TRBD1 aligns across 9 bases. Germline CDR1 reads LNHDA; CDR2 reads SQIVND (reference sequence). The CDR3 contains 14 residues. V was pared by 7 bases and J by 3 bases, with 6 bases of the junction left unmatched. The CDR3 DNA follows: TGTGCCAGTACCGGAACAGGGGGCTACACTGAAGCTTTCTTT. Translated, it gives CASTGTGGYTEAFF.

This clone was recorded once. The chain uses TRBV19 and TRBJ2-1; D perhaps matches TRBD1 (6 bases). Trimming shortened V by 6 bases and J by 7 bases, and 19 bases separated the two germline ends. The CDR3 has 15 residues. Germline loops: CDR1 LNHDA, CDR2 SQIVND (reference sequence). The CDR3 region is CASRPGTNKGNEQFF. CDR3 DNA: TGTGCCAGTAGACCCGGGACAAACAAGGGGAATGAGCAGTTCTTC.

The CDR3 DNA is TGTGCCAGCCCAAAATTTGGGGAACAGGGGCGAATTAGCAATCAGCCCCAGCATTTT. Translated: CASPKFGEQGRISNQPQHF. The chain recombines TRBV13 with TRBJ1-5; 7 bases agree with TRBD1. V gave up 8 bases and J gave up 0 bases; unmatched junction bases: 19. CDR3 length: 19 amino acids. Germline V gene lookup returns CDR1 PRHDT and CDR2 FYEKMQ (reference sequence).

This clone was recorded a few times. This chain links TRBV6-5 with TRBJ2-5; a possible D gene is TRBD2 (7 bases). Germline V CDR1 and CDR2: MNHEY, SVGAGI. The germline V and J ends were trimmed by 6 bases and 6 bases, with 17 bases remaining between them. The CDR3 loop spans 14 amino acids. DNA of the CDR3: TGTGCCAGCAGGCCTGGGGGGGGCGGGAAGACCCAGTACTTC. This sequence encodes CASRPGGGGKTQYF.

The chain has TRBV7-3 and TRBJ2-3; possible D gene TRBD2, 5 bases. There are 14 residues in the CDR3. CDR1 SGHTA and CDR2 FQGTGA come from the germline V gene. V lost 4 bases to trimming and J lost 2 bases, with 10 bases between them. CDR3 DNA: TGTGCCAGCAGCTCCGGGATTTTCACAGATACGCAGTATTTT. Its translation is CASSSGIFTDTQYF.

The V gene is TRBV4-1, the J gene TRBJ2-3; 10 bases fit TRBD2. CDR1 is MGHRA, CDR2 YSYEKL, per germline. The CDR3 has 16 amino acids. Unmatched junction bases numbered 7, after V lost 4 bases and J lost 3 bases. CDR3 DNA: TGCGCCAGCAGCCGGGGTAGCGGGGGGAAAACAGATACGCAGTATTTT. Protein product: CASSRGSGGKTDTQYF.

The CDR3 loop reads CASSTSGYEQYF. CDR3 sequence (DNA): TGTGCCAGCTCAACGTCGGGGTACGAGCAGTACTTC. V is TRBV18 and J is TRBJ2-7, with D possibly being TRBD2 (5 bases). This CDR3 is built from 12 residues. V shed 5 bases and J shed 4 bases, with 9 bases lying between them. CDR1 KGHSH and CDR2 LQKENI come from the germline V gene.

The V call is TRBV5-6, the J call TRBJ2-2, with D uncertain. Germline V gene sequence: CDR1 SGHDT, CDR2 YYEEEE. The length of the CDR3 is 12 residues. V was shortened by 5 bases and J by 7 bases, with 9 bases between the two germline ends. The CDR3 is CASSGWLGELFF. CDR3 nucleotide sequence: TGTGCCAGCAGTGGTTGGCTCGGGGAGCTGTTTTTT.

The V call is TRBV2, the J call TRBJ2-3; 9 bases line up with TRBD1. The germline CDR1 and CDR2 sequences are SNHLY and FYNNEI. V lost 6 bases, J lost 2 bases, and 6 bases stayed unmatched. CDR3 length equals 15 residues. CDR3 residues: CASSGQGSYTDTQYF. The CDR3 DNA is TGTGCCAGCAGCGGACAGGGGAGTTACACAGATACGCAGTATTTT.

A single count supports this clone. The chain's CDR3 is CASSSNTEAFF. In DNA form, the CDR3 reads TGTGCCAGCAGCTCCAACACTGAAGCTTTCTTT. The chain recombines TRBV11-1 with TRBJ1-1; D is uncertain. V was shortened by 4 bases and J by 2 bases, with 2 bases between the two germline ends. The CDR3 length is 11 residues. From germline, CDR1 is SGHAT and CDR2 FQDESV (reference sequence).

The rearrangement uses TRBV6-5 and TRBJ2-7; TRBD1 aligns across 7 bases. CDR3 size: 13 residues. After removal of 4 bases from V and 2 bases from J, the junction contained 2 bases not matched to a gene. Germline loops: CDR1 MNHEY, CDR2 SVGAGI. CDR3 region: CASSLDRTYEQYF. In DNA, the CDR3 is TGTGCCAGCAGTTTGGACAGGACCTACGAGCAGTACTTC.

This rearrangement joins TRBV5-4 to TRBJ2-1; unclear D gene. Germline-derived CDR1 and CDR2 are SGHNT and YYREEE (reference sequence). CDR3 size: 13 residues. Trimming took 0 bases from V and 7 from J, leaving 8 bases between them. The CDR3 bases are TGTGCCAGCAGCTTGGTCACCTTGAATGAGCAGTTCTTC. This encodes CASSLVTLNEQFF. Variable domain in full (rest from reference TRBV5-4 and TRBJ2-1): ETGVTQSPTHLIKTRGQQVTLRCSSQSGHNTVSWYQQALGQGPQFIFQYYREEENGRGNFPPRFSGLQFPNYSSELNVNALELDDSALYLCASSLVTLNEQFFGPGTRLTVL.

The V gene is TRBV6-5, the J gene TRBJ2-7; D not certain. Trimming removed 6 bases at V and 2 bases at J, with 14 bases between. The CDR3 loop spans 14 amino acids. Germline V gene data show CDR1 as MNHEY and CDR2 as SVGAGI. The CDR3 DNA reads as TGTGCCAGCAGCTTAGATCACTCCGCCTACGAGCAGTACTTC. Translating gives CASSLDHSAYEQYF.

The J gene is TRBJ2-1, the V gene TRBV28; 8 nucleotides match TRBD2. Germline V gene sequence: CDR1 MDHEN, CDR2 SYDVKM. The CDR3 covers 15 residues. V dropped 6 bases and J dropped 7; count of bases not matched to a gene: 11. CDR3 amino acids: CASRPGGAAQNEQFF. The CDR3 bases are TGTGCCAGCAGACCCGGGGGGGCCGCGCAGAATGAGCAGTTCTTC.

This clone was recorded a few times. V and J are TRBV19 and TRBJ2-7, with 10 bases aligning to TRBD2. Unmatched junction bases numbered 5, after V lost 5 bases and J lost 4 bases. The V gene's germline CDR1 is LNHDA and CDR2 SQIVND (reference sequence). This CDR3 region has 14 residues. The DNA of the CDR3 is TGTGCCAGTAGTCTAGCGGGGGCGAGGTACGAGCAGTACTTC. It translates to CASSLAGARYEQYF. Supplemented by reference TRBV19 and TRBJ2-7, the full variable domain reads DGGITQSPKYLFRKEGQNVTLSCEQNLNHDAMYWYRQDPGQGLRLIYYSQIVNDFQKGDIAEGYSVSREKKESFPLTVTSAQKNPTAFYLCASSLAGARYEQYFGPGTRLTVT.

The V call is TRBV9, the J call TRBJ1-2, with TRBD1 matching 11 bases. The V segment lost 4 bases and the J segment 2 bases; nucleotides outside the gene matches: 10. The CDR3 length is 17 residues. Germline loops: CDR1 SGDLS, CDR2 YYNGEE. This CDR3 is CASSSRTGGRTNYGYTF. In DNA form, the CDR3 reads TGTGCCAGCAGCTCACGGACAGGGGGCAGGACAAACTATGGCTACACCTTC. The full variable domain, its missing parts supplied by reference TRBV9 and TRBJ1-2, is DSGVTQTPKHLITATGQRVTLRCSPRSGDLSVYWYQQSLDQGLQFLIQYYNGEERAKGNILERFSAQQFPDLHSELNLSSLELGDSALYFCASSSRTGGRTNYGYTFGSGTRLTVV.